Sequencing of this T cell receptor beta chain was carried out in a study of blood T cells in healthy people across ages. With each sample, at least 6 micrograms of total RNA were extracted. Germline assignment: CDR1 SGHRS and CDR2 YFSETQ. V lost 7 bases and J 5 bases, leaving 19 bases between the germline ends. This CDR3 has 15 residues. The use of a sample-barcoded 5' primer and a J-beta primer mix characterized a second PCR of roughly 7 to 12 cycles. TCRdb itself ran the 5' RACE reads through MiXCR, one entry per CDR3 protein. The sample consists of about 640,000 distinct CDR3 sequences, under 70% of them appearing once. Overall study findings and caveats: Roughly linearly, TCR beta diversity per million T cells fell as age increased.

In the case of this clonotype: Its antigen is undetermined.

The rearrangement links TRBV5-1 to TRBJ2-1, with D tentatively TRBD1 (5 bases). The source material was blood. This receptor was identified in a man in his 60s in good health. Written as DNA, the CDR3 is TGCGCCAGCGCCTTTTGGGGCAGTACCCACAATGAGCAGTTCTTC. It is translated as CASAFWGSTHNEQFF.